This T cell receptor (beta chain) came from a study of T cell responses to AZD1222 COVID-19 vaccine. Broader study findings: Females outnumbered males among donors, who were mostly white British; clonal diversity was possibly underestimated. Samples come after the peak T cell response, not at day 14. At baseline, just a handful of AZD1222 recipients tested seropositive. Nearly half of the spike-specific TCRs reportedly recognize variant regions that carry no mutations.

Regarding this clone: Its antigen remains unidentified.

V was shortened by 3 bases and J by 1 base, with 7 bases between the two germline ends. The CDR3 is 13 residues long. Germline CDR1 and CDR2: SGHAT and FQNNGV. TCRdb's copy holds only in-frame clones and misses some; the assay was immunoSEQ multiplex PCR. The sample lists roughly 180,000 clones, about 90% seen once, with about 2.5% in the top ten. The genes are TRBV11-2 and TRBJ2-7; D possibly corresponds to TRBD1 (5 bases). The sequenced sample was peripheral blood, obtained on day 0 of AZD1222 vaccination. The sequence came from an adult in good health. CDR3: CASSFDRSYEQYF. CDR3 in DNA: TGTGCCAGCAGCTTTGACAGATCCTACGAGCAGTACTTC. Supplemented by reference TRBV11-2 and TRBJ2-7, the full variable domain reads EAGVAQSPRYKIIEKRQSVAFWCNPISGHATLYWYQQILGQGPKLLIQFQNNGVVDDSQLPKDRFSAERLKGVDSTLKIQPAKLEDSAVYLCASSFDRSYEQYFGPGTRLTVT.